This T cell receptor beta chain was documented in a study of T cell repertoires in cytomegalovirus infection (dated by TCRdb to between 2019 and 2020). In terms of the full investigation: Recently identified HLA-C-restricted CMV epitopes, whose presentation resists viral immunomodulation, were targeted by peptide stimulations together with well-studied HLA-B-restricted epitopes. The HLA type of each donor mattered for the analysis, because public TCR beta signatures pointed to carriage of CMV infection along with the matching HLA type. The research as a whole found: In the ex vivo response, HLA-C-restricted CMV-specific TCR beta clonotypes were dominant, and in two of eight donors the single most frequent clonotype came from this HLA-C-restricted group. Carriers of CMV infection plus the relevant HLA type were discriminated by the cumulative frequency of public TCR beta family members in the study cohort and in an independent approximately 400-donor cohort.

Sequencing was carried out with an Illumina HiSeq 1500. TCRdb reran the public reads through fastp at Q25 and MiXCR, keeping productive beta chains. Rows are unified per CDR3 protein, each entry keeping the most common DNA and genes. The sample table contains 250,000 to 400,000 distinct CDR3 sequences; only one count was recorded for about 25% of them. 13% of the sample rests with the top ten. The treatment or condition label, read with the paper, signifies: in vitro stimulation with specific CMV peptide epitopes to enrich CMV-specific T cells. On this clonotype itself: There is no known antigen for this receptor. There are no base qualities to consult, and no much larger clone falls within one base.

The sequenced sample was cultured PBMCs, obtained from culture after CMV antigen stimulation. The clonotype comes from a human donor in good health (CMV status not recorded). Some clones in this sample may be carry-over from other donors' samples.

The nucleotide sequence is TGCGCCAGCAGCCGAGGCAGGGCCAACTACAATGAGCAGTTCTTC. The resulting protein is CASSRGRANYNEQFF. Here the chain combines TRBV4-1 and TRBJ2-1; TRBD1 could be the D gene, as 5 bases match. Trimming takes 4 bases from V and 3 bases from J, and the germline ends sit 13 bases apart. Sequences MGHRA (CDR1) and YSYEKL (CDR2) are obtained from the germline V gene. CDR3 length: 15 amino acids, cysteine to phenylalanine. Only the CDR3 part of the read is kept: 45 bases, read in frame from the first base.